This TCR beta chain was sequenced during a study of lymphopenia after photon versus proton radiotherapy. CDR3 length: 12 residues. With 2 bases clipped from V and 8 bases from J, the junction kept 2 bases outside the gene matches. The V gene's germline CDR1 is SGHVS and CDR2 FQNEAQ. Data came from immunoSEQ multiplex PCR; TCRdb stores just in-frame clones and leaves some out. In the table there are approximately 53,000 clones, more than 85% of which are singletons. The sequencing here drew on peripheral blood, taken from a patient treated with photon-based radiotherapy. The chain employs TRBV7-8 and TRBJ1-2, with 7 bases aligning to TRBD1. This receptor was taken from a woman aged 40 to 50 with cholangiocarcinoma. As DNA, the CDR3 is TGTGCCAGCAGCTTACGACAGGGCGGCTACACCTTC. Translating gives CASSLRQGGYTF.